The clone carrying this T cell receptor beta chain was detected a few times. The length of the CDR3 is 16 residues. V was pared by 7 bases and J by 7 bases, with 16 bases of the junction left unmatched. The germline V gene encodes CDR1 SNHLY and CDR2 FYNNEI. The assay was immunoSEQ multiplex PCR, and TCRdb's table has in-frame clones only and misses some. The sample contains about 110,000 clones, around nine tenths of which appear only once. This specimen comes from a study of blood T cell repertoires in COVID-19. At the level of the study: The origin of the acute and convalescent COVID-19 samples was the United States, Italy and Spain.

The V call is TRBV2, the J call TRBJ2-1; 7 nucleotides align to TRBD2. The receptor's source is a man in his forties with acute or convalescent COVID-19. The sample consisted of peripheral blood. CDR3 coding DNA: TGTGCCAGCAATAGGGAGGGCGGGAGAAGGGTGAATGAGCAGTTCTTC. Protein sequence: CASNREGGRRVNEQFF.